Listed here are 8 T cell receptor beta chains from one sample, sequenced in a study of Ad26.COV2.S vaccination and SARS-CoV-2 variants. Treatment indicated: around 19 received Ad26.COV2.S at low or high dose, single or two shots; roughly 5 received placebo; per-sample allocation not given. All samples were drawn on day 63, counting from the first vaccine or placebo injection. Assay: immunoSEQ multiplex PCR; the TCRdb copy retains only in-frame clones and omits some. The repertoire consists of roughly 700,000 clones, with approximately 88% occurring once and the leading ten covering approximately 1.5%. This sample comprised peripheral blood, obtained in a trial of Ad26.COV2.S vaccine versus placebo. The source is a person between 18 and 60 years old who received the Ad26.COV2.S COVID-19 vaccine or a placebo.

This sequence joins TRBV10-1 and TRBJ1-1; D perhaps matches TRBD1 (5 bases). There are 13 residues in the CDR3. V was cut by 6 bases and J by 1 base, with 9 bases left in between. CDR1 is WNHNN, CDR2 SYGVQD, per germline (reference sequence). The CDR3 bases are TGCGCCAGCAGGGGACTCTGGAACACTGAAGCTTTCTTT. Its translation is CASRGLWNTEAFF.

The chain recombines TRBV12-5 with TRBJ1-2; perhaps TRBD1 as D (5 bases). Germline lookup yields CDR1 LGHNT and CDR2 FRNRAP. V lost 1 base and J 4 bases, leaving 10 bases between the germline ends. CDR3 size: 14 residues. This chain's CDR3 is CASGLGGGPYGYTF. The CDR3 region has the DNA TGTGCTAGTGGTTTGGGGGGCGGACCCTATGGCTACACCTTC.

V gene TRBV6-1 combines with J gene TRBJ2-6; D ambiguous. V was clipped by 3 bases and J by 0 bases, with 6 bases between them. Germline CDR1 reads MNHNS; CDR2 reads SASEGT. The CDR3 runs 15 residues. The chain's CDR3 is CASSDRSSGANVLTF. The CDR3 coding sequence is TGTGCCAGCAGTGACAGGTCCTCTGGGGCCAACGTCCTGACTTTC.

This clone came up a few times. This chain joins TRBV5-6 and TRBJ2-1; 12 bases match TRBD2. The junction had 9 bases not matched to a gene; V was cut back by 4 bases and J by 7 bases. CDR3 length: 16 amino acids. Germline CDR1 reads SGHDT; CDR2 reads YYEEEE. CDR3 in amino acids: CASSLPTSGSRNEQFF. The DNA of the CDR3 is TGTGCCAGCAGCCTACCGACTAGCGGGAGTCGGAATGAGCAGTTCTTC. Complete variable domain (other parts from reference TRBV5-6 and TRBJ2-1): DAGVTQSPTHLIKTRGQQVTLRCSPKSGHDTVSWYQQALGQGPQFIFQYYEEEERQRGNFPDRFSGHQFPNYSSELNVNALLLGDSALYLCASSLPTSGSRNEQFFGPGTRLTVL.

The chain carries TRBV14 and TRBJ2-7; TRBD1 is a possible D gene (6 bases). The germline V gene encodes CDR1 SGHDN and CDR2 FVKESK. The length of the CDR3 is 13 residues. Trimming took 1 base from V and 4 from J, leaving 8 bases between them. CDR3 sequence: CASSQVDRYEQYF. Here the CDR3 DNA reads TGTGCCAGCAGCCAAGTCGACAGGTACGAGCAGTACTTC. Together with reference TRBV14 and TRBJ2-7, the CDR3 gives the full variable domain: EAGVTQFPSHSVIEKGQTVTLRCDPISGHDNLYWYRRVMGKEIKFLLHFVKESKQDESGMPNNRFLAERTGGTYSTLKVQPAELEDSGVYFCASSQVDRYEQYFGPGTRLTVT.

This chain uses TRBV30 with TRBJ1-5; TRBD1 agrees at 8 bases. CDR1 GTSNPN and CDR2 SVGIG come from the germline V gene (reference sequence). CDR3 length: 14 residues. V trimming: 0 bases; J trimming: 7 bases; junction bases outside the gene matches: 5. Written as DNA, the CDR3 is TGTGCCTGGAGTGTACGTCGGACAGGGCAGCCCCAGCATTTT. Protein: CAWSVRRTGQPQHF.

This chain links TRBV27 with TRBJ2-3; no definite D call. The ends were cut back, 0 bases at V and 1 base at J, with 8 bases in the middle. Looked up from germline, CDR1 is MNHEY and CDR2 is SMNVEV (reference sequence). The CDR3 consists of 15 residues. As DNA, the CDR3 is TGTGCCAGCAGTTTATCCCTCTTTGGCACAGATACGCAGTATTTT. As protein: CASSLSLFGTDTQYF.

This rearrangement joins TRBV10-3 to TRBJ2-7; 11 nucleotides match TRBD2. The junction had 15 bases not matched to a gene; V was cut back by 7 bases and J by 4 bases. This CDR3 region has 17 residues. The germline V gene encodes CDR1 ENHRY and CDR2 SYGVKD. The CDR3 reads CAINSLAGAAVGYEQYF. CDR3 DNA sequence: TGTGCCATCAATTCACTAGCGGGAGCCGCAGTTGGATACGAGCAGTACTTC.